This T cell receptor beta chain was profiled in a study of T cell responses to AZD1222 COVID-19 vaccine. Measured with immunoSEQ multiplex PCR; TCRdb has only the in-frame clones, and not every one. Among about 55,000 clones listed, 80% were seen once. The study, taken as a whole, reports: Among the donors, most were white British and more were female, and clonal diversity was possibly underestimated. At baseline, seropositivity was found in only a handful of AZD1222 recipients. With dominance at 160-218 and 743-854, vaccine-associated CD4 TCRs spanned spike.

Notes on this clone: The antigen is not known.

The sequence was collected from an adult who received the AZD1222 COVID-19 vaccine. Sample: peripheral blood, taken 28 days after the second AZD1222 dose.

The CDR3 DNA reads as TGTGCCAGTAGGCGCCGGGACGTTAGCAATCAGCCCCAGCATTTT. It is translated as CASRRRDVSNQPQHF. The chain couples TRBV19 to TRBJ1-5, with a weak D call TRBD1 (5 bases). The V end lost 6 bases, the J end lost 0 bases, and 12 bases lay between the germline ends. This CDR3 is 15 amino acids long. Per germline, CDR1 LNHDA and CDR2 SQIVND (reference sequence).